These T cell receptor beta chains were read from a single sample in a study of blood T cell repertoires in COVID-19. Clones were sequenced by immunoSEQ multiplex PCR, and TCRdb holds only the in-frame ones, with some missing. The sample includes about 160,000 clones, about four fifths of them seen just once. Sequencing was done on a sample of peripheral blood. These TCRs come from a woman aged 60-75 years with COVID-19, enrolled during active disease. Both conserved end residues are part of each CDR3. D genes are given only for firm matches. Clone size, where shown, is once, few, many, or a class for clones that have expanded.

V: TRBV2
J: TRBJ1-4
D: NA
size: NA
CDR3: CASRRDTAQEKLFF
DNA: TGTGCCAGCAGACGGGACACCGCCCAGGAAAAACTGTTTTTT

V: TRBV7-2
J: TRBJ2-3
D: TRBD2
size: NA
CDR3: CASSLWTSGDTDTQYF
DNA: TGTGCCAGCAGCCTCTGGACTAGCGGGGACACAGATACGCAGTATTTT

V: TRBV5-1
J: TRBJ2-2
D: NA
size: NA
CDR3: CASSLDGTHTGELFF
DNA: TGCGCCAGCAGCTTGGACGGGACTCACACCGGGGAGCTGTTTTTT

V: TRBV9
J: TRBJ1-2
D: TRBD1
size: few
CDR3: CASSPQWGQGARGYTF
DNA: TGTGCCAGCAGCCCTCAGTGGGGACAGGGGGCACGTGGCTACACCTTC

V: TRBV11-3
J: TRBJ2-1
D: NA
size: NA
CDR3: CASSPSGNNEQFF
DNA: TGTGCCAGCAGCCCTTCGGGTAACAATGAGCAGTTCTTC

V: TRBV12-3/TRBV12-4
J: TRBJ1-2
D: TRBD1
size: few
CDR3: CASSFLQGAGYTF
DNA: TGTGCCAGCAGTTTCTTACAGGGGGCTGGCTACACCTTC

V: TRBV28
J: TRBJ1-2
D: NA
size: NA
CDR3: CASRSGVATPIF
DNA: TGTGCCAGCAGGTCGGGGGTGGCCACACCGATCTTC

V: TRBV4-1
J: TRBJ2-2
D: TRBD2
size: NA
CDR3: CASSQEAFGPGLADNTGELFF
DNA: TGCGCCAGCAGCCAAGAGGCTTTCGGACCGGGACTAGCGGATAACACCGGGGAGCTGTTTTTT

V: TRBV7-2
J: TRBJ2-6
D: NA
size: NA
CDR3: CASSLSWANVLTF
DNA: TGTGCCAGCAGCTTATCCTGGGCCAACGTCCTGACTTTC

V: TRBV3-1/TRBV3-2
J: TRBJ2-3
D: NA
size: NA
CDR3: CASSLKGTSTDTQYF
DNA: TGTGCCAGCAGCCTGAAAGGGACAAGCACAGATACGCAGTATTTT

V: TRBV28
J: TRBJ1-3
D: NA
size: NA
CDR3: CASSLAGSRSGNTIYF
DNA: TGTGCCAGCAGTTTAGCAGGCAGTCGCTCTGGAAACACCATATATTTT

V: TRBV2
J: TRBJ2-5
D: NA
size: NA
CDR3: CASRPDSFQETQYF
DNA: TGTGCCAGCCGACCGGACAGTTTCCAAGAGACCCAGTACTTC

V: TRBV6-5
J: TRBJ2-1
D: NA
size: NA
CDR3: CASGRSGSSYNEQFF
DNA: TGTGCCAGCGGGAGAAGTGGGAGCTCCTACAATGAGCAGTTCTTC

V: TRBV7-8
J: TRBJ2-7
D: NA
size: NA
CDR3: CASSNYRILVGGGYEQYF
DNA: TGTGCCAGCAGCAATTATAGAATCTTGGTGGGAGGGGGCTACGAGCAGTACTTC

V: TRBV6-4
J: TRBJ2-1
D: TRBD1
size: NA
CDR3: CASSKRTGGLNNEQFF
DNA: TGTGCCAGCAGTAAAAGGACAGGCGGGCTTAACAATGAGCAGTTCTTC

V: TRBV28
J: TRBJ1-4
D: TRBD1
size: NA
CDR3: CASSFGTAQGKLFF
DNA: TGTGCCAGCAGTTTCGGGACAGCTCAGGGAAAACTGTTTTTT

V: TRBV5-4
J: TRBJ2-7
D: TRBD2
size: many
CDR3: CASSPTGGGPSYEQYF
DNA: TGTGCCAGCAGCCCTACGGGGGGAGGCCCCTCCTACGAGCAGTACTTC

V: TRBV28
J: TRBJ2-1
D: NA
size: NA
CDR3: CASSLGQYNEQFF
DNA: TGTGCCAGCAGTCTTGGACAGTACAATGAGCAGTTCTTC

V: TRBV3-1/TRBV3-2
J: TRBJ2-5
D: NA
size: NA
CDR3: CASSQERRAQETQYF
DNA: TGTGCCAGCAGCCAAGAACGGAGAGCACAAGAGACCCAGTACTTC

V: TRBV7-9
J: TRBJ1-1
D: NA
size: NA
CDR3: CASSDPASLNTEAFF
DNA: TGTGCCAGCAGCGACCCAGCGTCCTTGAACACTGAAGCTTTCTTT

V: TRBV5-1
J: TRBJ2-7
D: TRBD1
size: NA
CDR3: CASSLALYRGNSYEQYF
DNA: TGCGCCAGCAGCTTGGCCCTTTACAGGGGGAACTCCTACGAGCAGTACTTC

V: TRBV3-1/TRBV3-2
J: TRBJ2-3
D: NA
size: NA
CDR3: CASSRGDTQYF
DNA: TGTGCCAGCAGCAGAGGGGATACGCAGTATTTT

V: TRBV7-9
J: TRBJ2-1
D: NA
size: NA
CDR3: CASSSTGILYNEQFF
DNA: TGTGCCAGCAGCTCAACAGGGATACTCTACAATGAGCAGTTCTTC

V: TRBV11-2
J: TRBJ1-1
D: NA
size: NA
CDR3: CASSQMGGAGTEAFF
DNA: TGTGCCAGCAGCCAGATGGGGGGGGCAGGGACTGAAGCTTTCTTT

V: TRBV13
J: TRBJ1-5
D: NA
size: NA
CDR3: CASSRGTGSDQPQHF
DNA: TGTGCCAGCAGCCGCGGGACGGGGAGCGATCAGCCCCAGCATTTT

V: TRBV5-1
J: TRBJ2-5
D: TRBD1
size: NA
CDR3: CASSLHRGETQYF
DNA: TGCGCCAGCAGCTTGCACAGGGGTGAGACCCAGTACTTC

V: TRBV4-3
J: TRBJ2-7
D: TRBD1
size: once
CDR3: CASSQDVQGASYEQYF
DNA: TGCGCCAGCAGCCAAGATGTCCAGGGGGCTTCCTACGAGCAGTACTTC